The rows below give T cell receptor beta chains drawn from one sample of a study of blood T cell repertoires in COVID-19. TCRdb's copy holds only in-frame clones and misses some; the assay was immunoSEQ multiplex PCR. The profile shows 70,000 to 95,000 clones, approximately 88% of them singletons. Input material: peripheral blood. These receptors were collected from a man in his fifties or sixties with COVID-19, enrolled during active disease. Each CDR3 is given with its conserved first and last residue. Each record gives: V gene, CDR3 length, J gene, D gene, clone size, CDR3 protein. A D gene is named only where the DNA matches it firmly. Expanded clones get a size class; other rows say once, few or many, or leave the size out.

v_gene: TRBV24-1
len: 15
j_gene: TRBJ1-5
d_gene: TRBD1
abundance: once
CDR3aa: CATSDGTGVDQPQHF

v_gene: TRBV6-2/TRBV6-3
len: 14
j_gene: TRBJ2-4
d_gene: -
abundance: -
CDR3aa: CASSYGQIKNIQYF

v_gene: TRBV5-1
len: 15
j_gene: TRBJ2-7
d_gene: TRBD2
abundance: -
CDR3aa: CASSSLAGSSYEQYF

v_gene: TRBV3-1/TRBV3-2
len: 12
j_gene: TRBJ2-1
d_gene: -
abundance: once
CDR3aa: CASSNFNNEQFF

v_gene: TRBV19
len: 16
j_gene: TRBJ2-2
d_gene: TRBD2
abundance: -
CDR3aa: CASGSGVTSRSGELFF

v_gene: TRBV28
len: 12
j_gene: TRBJ1-1
d_gene: -
abundance: -
CDR3aa: CASTLKQGGAFF

v_gene: TRBV24-1
len: 14
j_gene: TRBJ1-5
d_gene: -
abundance: -
CDR3aa: CATSNPGSNQPQHF

v_gene: TRBV6-5
len: 13
j_gene: TRBJ1-4
d_gene: -
abundance: -
CDR3aa: CASSHAERGKLFF

v_gene: TRBV15
len: 17
j_gene: TRBJ2-1
d_gene: TRBD1
abundance: -
CDR3aa: CATSRAPQGALSNEQFF

v_gene: TRBV5-4
len: 13
j_gene: TRBJ1-1
d_gene: -
abundance: -
CDR3aa: CASSWGGNTEAFF

v_gene: TRBV3-1/TRBV3-2
len: 19
j_gene: TRBJ2-2
d_gene: TRBD2
abundance: -
CDR3aa: CASSQVRLAGGSNTGELFF

v_gene: TRBV6-4
len: 15
j_gene: TRBJ1-2
d_gene: TRBD1
abundance: -
CDR3aa: CASSVGQGSGYGYTF

v_gene: TRBV11-2
len: 15
j_gene: TRBJ1-4
d_gene: TRBD1
abundance: -
CDR3aa: CASSWLGGSNEKLFF

v_gene: TRBV7-9
len: 14
j_gene: TRBJ2-7
d_gene: -
abundance: -
CDR3aa: CASSSQGGSYEQYF

v_gene: TRBV19
len: 15
j_gene: TRBJ1-6
d_gene: -
abundance: -
CDR3aa: CASTRSGGGYSPLHF

v_gene: TRBV30
len: 12
j_gene: TRBJ2-1
d_gene: -
abundance: -
CDR3aa: CAWSGLRAEQFF

v_gene: TRBV7-9
len: 15
j_gene: TRBJ1-5
d_gene: -
abundance: -
CDR3aa: CASSSWTETDQPQHF

v_gene: TRBV3-1/TRBV3-2
len: 16
j_gene: TRBJ1-3
d_gene: -
abundance: once
CDR3aa: CASSQDRPELGNTIYF

v_gene: TRBV19
len: 13
j_gene: TRBJ1-5
d_gene: -
abundance: -
CDR3aa: CASSQDSNQPQHF

v_gene: TRBV27
len: 14
j_gene: TRBJ1-6
d_gene: TRBD1
abundance: -
CDR3aa: CASSSGTGVSPLHF

v_gene: TRBV30
len: 15
j_gene: TRBJ1-2
d_gene: -
abundance: -
CDR3aa: CAWSPRTTNTYGYTF

v_gene: TRBV5-5
len: 15
j_gene: TRBJ1-1
d_gene: TRBD1
abundance: -
CDR3aa: CASSFDRGWSTEAFF

v_gene: TRBV10-3
len: 16
j_gene: TRBJ1-2
d_gene: TRBD1
abundance: -
CDR3aa: CAISPAPGQGNYGYTF

v_gene: TRBV11-2
len: 14
j_gene: TRBJ1-5
d_gene: TRBD1
abundance: -
CDR3aa: CASSLGQGNQPQHF

v_gene: TRBV20-1
len: 10
j_gene: TRBJ1-5
d_gene: TRBD1
abundance: -
CDR3aa: CSARGTGFIF

v_gene: TRBV24-1
len: 15
j_gene: TRBJ1-4
d_gene: -
abundance: -
CDR3aa: CATSEGGLTRGKLFF

v_gene: TRBV12-3/TRBV12-4
len: 13
j_gene: TRBJ2-1
d_gene: TRBD2
abundance: -
CDR3aa: CASSLAGGNEQFF

v_gene: TRBV28
len: 14
j_gene: TRBJ1-3
d_gene: -
abundance: -
CDR3aa: CASSQGQSGNTIYF

v_gene: TRBV6-2/TRBV6-3
len: 15
j_gene: TRBJ2-4
d_gene: -
abundance: -
CDR3aa: CASSYGGDAKNIQYF

v_gene: TRBV14
len: 14
j_gene: TRBJ1-1
d_gene: -
abundance: -
CDR3aa: CASSRPVEDTEAFF

v_gene: TRBV2
len: 16
j_gene: TRBJ1-1
d_gene: TRBD1
abundance: -
CDR3aa: CASSMTGGFWNTEAFF

v_gene: TRBV7-3
len: 14
j_gene: TRBJ2-2
d_gene: -
abundance: -
CDR3aa: CASRPGWESGELFF